Listed below are T cell receptor beta chains from one sample, sequenced in a study of T cells after yellow fever vaccination. MiXCR was run by TCRdb on the 5' RACE reads, yielding one entry per CDR3 protein. The profile covers some 320,000 distinct CDR3 sequences, with approximately 9% appearing a single time and roughly 18% taken by the ten largest. The starting material was PBMCs, obtained on the day of the first yellow fever vaccination. These receptors all come from a man between 18 and 35 years old who received the YFV17D yellow fever vaccine. CDR3s include the opening cysteine and the closing phenylalanine or tryptophan.

>TRBV7-9|15
CASSSGEISNQPQHF
>TRBV7-9|15
CASSSTGGSTDTQYF
>TRBV9|17
CASSVKGQGDRDYGYTF
>TRBV20-1|12
CSARPGGQPQHF
>TRBV20-1|13
CSATRHTNTEAFF
>TRBV4-3|18
CASSQEETGVSYTGELFF
>TRBV11-2|15
CASSFGDTYTGELFF
>TRBV27|13
CASGVTGIYEQYF
>TRBV15|16
CATSSRDRVFADTQYF
>TRBV12-3/TRBV12-4|12
CASSLAPTEAFF
>TRBV4-2|14
CASSQSDRTYGYTF
>TRBV18|13
CASSRDIQETQYF
>TRBV14|15
CASSLPGANTGELFF
>TRBV29-1|14
CSVKEGAPQETQYF
>TRBV4-2|15
CASSQVRGGNQPQHF
>TRBV5-1|14
CASSSGENTGELFF
>TRBV5-1|16
CASSLMYQGSSSPLHF
>TRBV28|16
CASSFPQQGGGDTQYF
>TRBV7-9|16
CASTPGTLYREETQYF
>TRBV10-3|14
CAISEQTRQETQYF
>TRBV7-9|14
CASSLDTGLDTQYF
>TRBV6-5|13
CASSYGGPNEQFF
>TRBV20-1|15
CSASLHPSANYGYTF